This T cell receptor (beta chain) was recovered during a study of beta chain features in type 1 diabetes. The V gene's germline CDR1 is SGHNT and CDR2 YYREEE (reference sequence). V was pared by 3 bases and J by 4 bases, with 7 bases of the junction left unmatched. This CDR3 region has 15 residues. Sequencing targeted expressed TCRB transcripts, as all isolated RNA had been reverse transcribed. The protocol was immunoSEQ multiplex PCR, while the TCRdb copy is restricted to in-frame clones and leaves out a portion. This table has 160,000 or so clones, 8.5% to 10% appearing once. Study-wide points: For Type 1 diabetes patients, all four CD4+ subsets carried TCRB CDR3s that were moderately but significantly shorter.

This clone was counted a few times. Its antigen is unidentified. The V and J genes are TRBV5-4 and TRBJ1-1, with 9 nucleotides matching TRBD1. This TCR derives from a woman in her twenties or thirties with type 1 diabetes. Sequencing was carried out using central memory CD4+ T cells from blood. CDR3 residues: CASSSRRTGATEAFF. DNA of the CDR3: TGTGCCAGCAGCTCTAGGAGGACAGGGGCCACTGAAGCTTTCTTT.